This T cell receptor beta chain was captured in a study of PD-1 blockade in classical Hodgkin lymphoma. V was cut by 7 bases and J by 6 bases, with 18 bases left in between. This CDR3 has 14 residues. Germline V lookup: CDR1 LGHNA, CDR2 YNFKEQ. Indicated time point: cycle 4 day 1 (C4D1), after 6 weeks of nivolumab. Each patient experienced a relapse that followed autologous stem cell transplantation, and brentuximab vedotin exposure varied. Study results and limitations: Some patients began nivolumab under 1 year after ASCT. These patients were excluded from later analyses. At C4D1, TCR diversity had climbed significantly for CD4+ cells, though not for CD8+ cells.

Concerning this clone itself: Its target is not known.

TCRdb's copy holds only in-frame clones and misses some; the assay was immunoSEQ multiplex PCR. This sample has 15,000 to 20,000 clones, with around 82% found just once. The chain links TRBV4-2 to TRBJ1-2; TRBD1 might be the D (6 bases). The receptor was derived from a human donor with classical Hodgkin lymphoma. Sequences were derived from peripheral blood mononuclear cells (PBMCs), sampled before the fourth cycle of nivolumab. DNA of the CDR3: TGTGCCAGCAAGGGGGGGTTGGGGACTAATGGCTACACCTTC. It specifies CASKGGLGTNGYTF.